One sample yielded the 3 T cell receptor beta chains listed below, sequenced in a study of blood T cell repertoires in COVID-19. The table came from immunoSEQ multiplex PCR; TCRdb's copy has only in-frame clones and leaves some out. The data contain about 61,000 clones, around 87% of them singletons. The material sequenced was peripheral blood. The receptors come from a man aged 60-69 years with acute or convalescent COVID-19.

This chain's CDR3 is CASSPTGTNTGELFF. The CDR3 DNA is TGTGCCAGCAGTCCCACCGGGACAAACACCGGGGAGCTGTTTTTT. This rearrangement joins TRBV7-3 to TRBJ2-2, with D maybe TRBD1 (6 bases). The length of the CDR3 is 15 residues. The germline CDR1 and CDR2 sequences are SGHTA and FQGTGA. Trimming left V 6 bases short and J 2 bases short, with 13 bases between.

The chain uses TRBV24-1 and TRBJ2-1; a possible D gene is TRBD1 (6 bases). The V and J ends lost 4 bases and 7 bases respectively, with 19 bases between them. Germline CDR1 KGHDR, CDR2 SFDVKD. CDR3 length: 16 amino acids. CDR3 nucleotide sequence: TGTGCCACCAGTGACCTCCCGGGACAACCTGGGAATGAGCAGTTCTTC. It is translated as CATSDLPGQPGNEQFF.

This clone came up once. The rearrangement links TRBV30 to TRBJ1-5; the D is unclear. CDR1 GTSNPN and CDR2 SVGIG come from the germline V gene (reference sequence). V was clipped by 0 bases and J by 6 bases, with 12 bases between them. This CDR3 region has 14 residues. The CDR3 DNA follows: TGTGCCTGGAGTGTTCCCGGGGTAGCTCAGCCCCAGCATTTT. This gives the protein CAWSVPGVAQPQHF.